This T cell receptor (beta chain) was identified in a study of technical replicates of blood from several donors. V was pared by 5 bases and J by 10 bases, with 15 bases between. The CDR3 is 12 amino acids. The germline gives CDR1 SNHLY, CDR2 FYNNEI. Only in-frame clones appear in the TCRdb table, and some are missing; sequencing was by immunoSEQ multiplex PCR. The table has approximately 13,000 clones, 70% to 90% seen once. The TCR comes from a human donor in good health. Input material: PBMCs. The V and J genes are TRBV2 and TRBJ2-7; D unresolved. CDR3 nucleotides: TGTGCCAGCAGTCCGTCAGATACCGAACAGTACTTC. It specifies CASSPSDTEQYF.